This is a list of T cell receptor beta chains from one sample in a study of blood T cell repertoires in COVID-19. Only in-frame clones appear in the TCRdb table, and some are missing; sequencing was by immunoSEQ multiplex PCR. Of 250,000 to 300,000 clones listed, roughly 90% are singletons. Source material: PBMCs or T cells enriched from blood (not recorded which). Receptors were obtained from a woman aged 40 to 49 with acute COVID-19. Both conserved end residues are part of each CDR3. The D gene is left open where the match is weak. The size field is filled for only some rows; it gives once, few, many or a size class.

d_gene | j_gene | abundance | v_gene | len | CDR3nt | CDR3aa
. | TRBJ2-1 | . | TRBV4-2 | 18 | TGTGCCAGCAGCCAAGAAAGGCCACAGCCCTTATCAATCAATGAGCAGTTCTTC | CASSQERPQPLSINEQFF
. | TRBJ1-1 | . | TRBV5-1 | 14 | TGCGCCAGCAGCCGGGGGACGGAGAACACTGAAGCTTTCTTT | CASSRGTENTEAFF
TRBD2 | TRBJ2-3 | . | TRBV19 | 15 | TGTGCCAGTTCCGGGACTAGCGGGAGGGCGGATACGCAGTATTTT | CASSGTSGRADTQYF
TRBD2 | TRBJ2-3 | . | TRBV4-1 | 14 | TGCGCCAGCAGTGGACTAGCGGGTAGAGATACGCAGTATTTT | CASSGLAGRDTQYF
. | TRBJ1-5 | . | TRBV6-5 | 15 | TGTGCCAGCAGCCCGACAGCCTATAGCAATCAGCCCCAGCATTTT | CASSPTAYSNQPQHF
TRBD2 | TRBJ2-1 | . | TRBV5-1 | 16 | TGCGCCAGCAGCCCGGGACCGGGACTAGCGGGCAATGAGCAGTTCTTC | CASSPGPGLAGNEQFF
. | TRBJ2-1 | . | TRBV7-9 | 12 | TGTGCCAGCAGCGCGAACAACAGGGTCACGTTCTTC | CASSANNRVTFF
TRBD1 | TRBJ2-3 | . | TRBV6-5 | 15 | TGTGCCAGCACCGACCGGGACAGGGGCACAGATACGCAGTATTTT | CASTDRDRGTDTQYF
TRBD2 | TRBJ2-7 | . | TRBV27 | 15 | TGTGCCAGCAGGGGGACTAGCGGGAGGATTGGCGAGCAGTACTTC | CASRGTSGRIGEQYF
TRBD1 | TRBJ1-6 | once | TRBV5-1 | 16 | TGCGCCAGCAGCTTAACCGGGACAGGGGGAAATTCACCCCTCCACTTT | CASSLTGTGGNSPLHF
. | TRBJ2-1 | . | TRBV21-1 | 14 | TGTGCCAGCTATCGACTAGCGGGAGGTAATGAGCAGTTCTTC | CASYRLAGGNEQFF
. | TRBJ1-1 | . | TRBV28 | 14 | TGTGCCAGCAAACTAGGGTGGGTGAACACTGAAGCTTTCTTT | CASKLGWVNTEAFF
. | TRBJ1-1 | few | TRBV9 | 16 | TGTGCCAGCAGCGCCCGGATCGGACCCAGCGGGACTGAAGCTTTCTTT | CASSARIGPSGTEAFF
. | TRBJ2-7 | . | TRBV18 | 14 | TGTGCCAGCTCACGGGACTGGAGCTCCTACGAGCAGTACTTC | CASSRDWSSYEQYF
. | TRBJ1-1 | . | TRBV7-8 | 14 | TGTGCCAGCAGCTTAGCACGCCGAGTCCCTCGGGCTTTCTTT | CASSLARRVPRAFF
TRBD1 | TRBJ2-7 | . | TRBV5-4 | 16 | TGTGCCAGCAGCTCAAAACCGGGACAGGGGTCGTACGAGCAGTACTTC | CASSSKPGQGSYEQYF
. | TRBJ1-6 | . | TRBV5-1 | 15 | TGCGCCAGCAGCTTTCGGGGGGATAATAATTCACCCCTCCACTTT | CASSFRGDNNSPLHF
TRBD1 | TRBJ2-3 | . | TRBV9 | 14 | TGTGCCAGCAGCGTGACAGGGGGCGCAGATACGCAGTATTTT | CASSVTGGADTQYF
TRBD2 | TRBJ2-7 | . | TRBV27 | 14 | TGTGCCAGCAGTTCATGGGGGGGACCCTACGAGCAGTACTTC | CASSSWGGPYEQYF
TRBD1 | TRBJ2-7 | once | TRBV5-8 | 17 | TGTGCCAGCAGCCCAGAATCGACAGGGAAGATGGTCTACGAGCAGTACTTC | CASSPESTGKMVYEQYF
TRBD2 | TRBJ2-1 | once | TRBV7-2 | 17 | TGTGCCAGCAGCTCCGAAGGCTTAGCGGGAAGTCGTAATGAGCAGTTCTTC | CASSSEGLAGSRNEQFF
TRBD1 | TRBJ1-5 | . | TRBV30 | 13 | TGTGCCTGGAGTGGGACAGGCGATCAGCCCCAGCATTTT | CAWSGTGDQPQHF
. | TRBJ2-5 | . | TRBV7-9 | 13 | TGTGCCAGCAGCTTCTGGGGCAGGGCAGACCAGTACTTC | CASSFWGRADQYF